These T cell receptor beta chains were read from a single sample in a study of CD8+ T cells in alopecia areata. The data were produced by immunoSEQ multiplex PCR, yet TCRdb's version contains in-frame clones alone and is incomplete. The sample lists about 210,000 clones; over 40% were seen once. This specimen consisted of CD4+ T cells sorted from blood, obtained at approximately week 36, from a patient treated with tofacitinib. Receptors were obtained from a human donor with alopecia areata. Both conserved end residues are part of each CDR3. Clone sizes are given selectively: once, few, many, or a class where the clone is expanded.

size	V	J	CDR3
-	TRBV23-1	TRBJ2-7	CASSQELTKGYEQYF
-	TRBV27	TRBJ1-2	CASSSRGRLNYGYTF
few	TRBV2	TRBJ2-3	CASSQRTSGPSTDTQYF
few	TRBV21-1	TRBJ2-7	CASSTTSGRRDEQYF
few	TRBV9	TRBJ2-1	CASSLSGNSYNEQFF
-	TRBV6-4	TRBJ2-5	CASSNGQIMYQETQYF
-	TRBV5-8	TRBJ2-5	CASSLTGEETQYF
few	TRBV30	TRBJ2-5	CAWSWEATQYF
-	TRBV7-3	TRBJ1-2	CASSLTSGNYGYTF
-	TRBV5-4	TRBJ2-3	CASSQRTGVSDTQYF
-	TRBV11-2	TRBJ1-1	CASSQEGFAEAFF